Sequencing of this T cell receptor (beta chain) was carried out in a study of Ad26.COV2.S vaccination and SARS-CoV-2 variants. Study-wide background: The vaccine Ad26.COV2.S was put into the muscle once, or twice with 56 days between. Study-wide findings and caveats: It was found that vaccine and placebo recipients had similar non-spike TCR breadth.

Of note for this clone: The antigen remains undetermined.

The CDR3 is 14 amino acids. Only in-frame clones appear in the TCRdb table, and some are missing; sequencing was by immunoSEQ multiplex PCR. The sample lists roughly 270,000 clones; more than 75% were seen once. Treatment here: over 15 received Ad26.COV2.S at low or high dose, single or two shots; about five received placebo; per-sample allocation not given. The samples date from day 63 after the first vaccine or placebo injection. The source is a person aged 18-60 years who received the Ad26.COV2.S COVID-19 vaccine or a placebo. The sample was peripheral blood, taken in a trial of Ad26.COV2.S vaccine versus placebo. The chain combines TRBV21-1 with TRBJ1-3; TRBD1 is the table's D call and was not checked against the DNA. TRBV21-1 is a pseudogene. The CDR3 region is CASSKGQGRNTIYF. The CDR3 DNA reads TGTGCCAGCAGCAAAGGACAGGGGAGAAACACCATATATTTT.